Each of the 13 T cell receptor beta chains below was sequenced from the same sample in a study of cytotoxic CD8 clonotypes in ibrutinib-treated CLL. Some clones are missing from TCRdb's copy, which holds only in-frame ones; the method was immunoSEQ multiplex PCR. The sample yields fewer than 55,000 clones, 50% to 65% seen once. Source: PBMCs, taken after 24 months of ibrutinib treatment. The receptor set was obtained from a human donor with chronic lymphocytic leukemia.

This sequence joins TRBV6-1 and TRBJ1-2; 7 bases line up with TRBD1. V was clipped by 7 bases and J by 4 bases; unmatched bases: 9. This CDR3 has 14 amino acids. Germline-derived CDR1 and CDR2 are MNHNS and SASEGT. CDR3 in DNA: TGTGCCAGCAATCAACAGGGGAAGGGCTATGGCTACACCTTC. Amino acid sequence: CASNQQGKGYGYTF.

This chain joins TRBV7-2 and TRBJ2-2, with 10 bases that match TRBD2. The J segment lost 0 bases and the V segment lost 4 bases, leaving 8 bases of the junction unmatched. CDR3 length equals 18 residues. Germline V gives CDR1 SGHTA, CDR2 FQGNSA. The CDR3 DNA follows: TGTGCCAGCAGCTCCCGTAGCGGGGGGACCTCGAACACCGGGGAGCTGTTTTTT. Translated, it gives CASSSRSGGTSNTGELFF.

The rearrangement joins TRBV2 to TRBJ2-3; TRBD1 matches at 9 bases. Looked up from germline, CDR1 is SNHLY and CDR2 is FYNNEI. V trimming: 1 base; J trimming: 4 bases; junction bases outside the gene matches: 3. This CDR3 region has 15 residues. The CDR3 DNA reads TGTGCCAGCAGTGAAGTGGGACAGGGCCCAGATACGCAGTATTTT. It specifies CASSEVGQGPDTQYF.

In its sample, this clone was seen once. This chain connects TRBV5-5 to TRBJ1-3; D might be TRBD1 (6 bases). V lost 0 bases to trimming and J lost 4 bases, with 17 bases between them. Germline lookup yields CDR1 SGHKS and CDR2 YYEKEE (reference sequence). The CDR3 totals 17 residues. CDR3 sequence reads: CASSLDTGLLSGNTIYF. CDR3 nucleotide sequence: TGTGCCAGCAGCTTGGATACAGGGCTACTATCGGGAAACACCATATATTTT.

This clone was observed a few times. The V call is TRBV4-1, the J call TRBJ1-2, with 10 positions matching TRBD1. Germline V gives CDR1 MGHRA, CDR2 YSYEKL. The CDR3 contains 16 residues. V lost 1 base and J lost 4; bases outside the gene matches: 6. The CDR3 DNA is TGCGCCAGCAGCCAAGGACAGGGGGCGGGGAGCTATGGCTACACCTTC. Encoded protein: CASSQGQGAGSYGYTF.

The rearrangement joins TRBV10-1 to TRBJ2-3, with a tentative D call TRBD2 (7 bases). Germline V gene lookup returns CDR1 WNHNN and CDR2 SYGVQD (reference sequence). This CDR3 has 15 residues. V was cut by 3 bases and J by 2 bases, with 12 bases left in between. The CDR3 DNA is TGCGCCAGCAGTGACGGCGGGGGCCTCACAGATACGCAGTATTTT. Translated, it gives CASSDGGGLTDTQYF.

This clone was counted at least ten times. This chain joins TRBV9 and TRBJ2-3; 13 bases are a match to TRBD2. Germline V CDR1 and CDR2: SGDLS, YYNGEE. The V segment lost 3 bases and the J segment 1 base; nucleotides outside the gene matches: 8. The CDR3 spans 18 residues. The chain's CDR3 is CASSESRTSGGRTDTQYF. Here the CDR3 DNA reads TGTGCCAGCAGCGAGAGCCGGACTAGCGGGGGCCGCACAGATACGCAGTATTTT.

The CDR3 is CASSLMGQGAGGYTF. The CDR3 coding sequence is TGCGCCAGCAGCTTGATGGGACAGGGGGCTGGTGGCTACACCTTC. The chain carries TRBV5-1 and TRBJ1-2, with TRBD1 matching 12 bases. V dropped 1 base and J dropped 7; count of bases not matched to a gene: 5. This CDR3 is built from 15 residues. CDR1 is SGHRS and CDR2 is YFSETQ in the germline V gene.

This clone is medium-sized within its sample. This chain links TRBV5-5 with TRBJ2-7, with TRBD1 as a possible D gene (6 bases). Trimming took 3 bases from V and 3 from J, leaving 19 bases between them. The CDR3 covers 16 residues. The V gene's germline CDR1 is SGHKS and CDR2 YYEKEE (reference sequence). The CDR3 loop is CASSSLMSGASYEQYF. CDR3 DNA sequence: TGTGCCAGCAGCTCACTGATGTCAGGGGCCAGCTACGAGCAGTACTTC.

The V gene is TRBV7-9, the J gene TRBJ1-1; tentative D call: TRBD1 (6 bases). Germline CDR1 SEHNR, CDR2 FQNEAQ (reference sequence). The CDR3 has 13 residues. The V end lost 9 bases, the J end lost 5 bases, and 16 bases lay between the germline ends. The CDR3 here is CASRQGGLTEAFF. CDR3 in DNA: TGTGCCAGTAGACAAGGGGGGCTTACTGAAGCTTTCTTT.

Ten or more counts support this clone. The chain recombines TRBV2 with TRBJ2-7; D is unclear. V lost 4 bases and J lost 6, with 13 bases in between. The CDR3 is 13 amino acids. CDR1 and CDR2 (germline): SNHLY, FYNNEI. CDR3 in amino acids: CASSVSSAGEQYF. In nucleotides, the CDR3 is TGTGCCAGCAGTGTATCATCGGCCGGCGAGCAGTACTTC.

The V and J genes are TRBV6-5 and TRBJ1-1, with D possibly being TRBD1 (5 bases). The V end was cut by 4 bases, the J end by 11 bases, with 17 bases between. The CDR3 has 13 amino acids. Germline V lookup: CDR1 MNHEY, CDR2 SVGAGI. CDR3 region: CASSFAYRDPAFF. As DNA, the CDR3 is TGTGCCAGCAGTTTTGCTTACCGGGACCCCGCTTTCTTT.

This chain links TRBV7-6 with TRBJ2-5, with TRBD1 matching over 8 bases. Losses at the gene ends were 0 bases for V and 4 bases for J; bases not matched to a gene: 4. The germline gives CDR1 SGHVS, CDR2 FNYEAQ. This CDR3 comprises 15 residues. This CDR3 is CASSLAPTGAETQYF. DNA of the CDR3: TGTGCCAGCAGCTTAGCGCCGACAGGGGCAGAGACCCAGTACTTC. The variable domain in full, with the rest retrieved from reference TRBV7-6 and TRBJ2-5, is GAGVSQSPRYKVTKRGQDVALRCDPISGHVSLYWYRQALGQGPEFLTYFNYEAQQDKSGLPNDRFSAERPEGSISTLTIQRTEQRDSAMYRCASSLAPTGAETQYFGPGTRLLVL.